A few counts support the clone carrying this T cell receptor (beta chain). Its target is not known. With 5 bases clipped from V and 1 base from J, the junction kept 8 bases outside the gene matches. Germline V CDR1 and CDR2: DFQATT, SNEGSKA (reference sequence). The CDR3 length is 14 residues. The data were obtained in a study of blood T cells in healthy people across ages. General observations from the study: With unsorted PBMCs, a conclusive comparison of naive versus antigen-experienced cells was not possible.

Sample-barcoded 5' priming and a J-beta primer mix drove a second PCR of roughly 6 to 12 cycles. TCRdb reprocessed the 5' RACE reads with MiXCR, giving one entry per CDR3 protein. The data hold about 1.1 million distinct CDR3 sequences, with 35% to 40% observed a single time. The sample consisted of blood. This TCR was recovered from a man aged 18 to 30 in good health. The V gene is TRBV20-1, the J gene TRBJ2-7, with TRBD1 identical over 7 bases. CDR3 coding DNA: TGCAGTGCTCACATAACAGGGGAGTCCTACGAGCAGTACTTC. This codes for CSAHITGESYEQYF.